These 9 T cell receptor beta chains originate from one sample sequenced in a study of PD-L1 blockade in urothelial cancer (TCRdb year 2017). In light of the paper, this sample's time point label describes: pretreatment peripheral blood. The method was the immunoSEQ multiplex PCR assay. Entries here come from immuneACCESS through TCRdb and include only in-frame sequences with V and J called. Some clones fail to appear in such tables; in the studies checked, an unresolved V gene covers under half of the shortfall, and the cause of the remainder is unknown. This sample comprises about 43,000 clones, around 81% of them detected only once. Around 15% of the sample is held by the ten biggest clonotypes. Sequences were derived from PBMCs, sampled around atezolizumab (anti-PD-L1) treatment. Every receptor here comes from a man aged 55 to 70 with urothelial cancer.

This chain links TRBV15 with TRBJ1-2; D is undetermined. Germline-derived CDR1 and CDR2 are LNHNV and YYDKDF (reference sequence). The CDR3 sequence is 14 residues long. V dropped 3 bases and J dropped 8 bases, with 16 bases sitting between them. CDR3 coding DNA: TGTGCCACCAGCAGTGGTCCGGGAGCGGGAGGCTACACCTTC. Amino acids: CATSSGPGAGGYTF.

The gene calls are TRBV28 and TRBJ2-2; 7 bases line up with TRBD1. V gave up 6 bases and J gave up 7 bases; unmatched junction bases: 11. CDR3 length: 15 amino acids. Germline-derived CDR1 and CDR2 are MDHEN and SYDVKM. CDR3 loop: CASSTIQGQGGELFF. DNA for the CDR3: TGTGCCAGCAGCACTATACAGGGGCAGGGCGGGGAGCTGTTTTTT.

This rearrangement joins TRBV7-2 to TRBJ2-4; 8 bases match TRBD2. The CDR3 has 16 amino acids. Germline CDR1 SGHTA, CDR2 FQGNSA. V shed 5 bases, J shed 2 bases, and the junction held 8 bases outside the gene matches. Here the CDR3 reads CASSPTSVKSKNIQYF. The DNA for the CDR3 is TGTGCCAGCAGCCCGACTAGCGTAAAGTCCAAAAACATTCAGTACTTC.

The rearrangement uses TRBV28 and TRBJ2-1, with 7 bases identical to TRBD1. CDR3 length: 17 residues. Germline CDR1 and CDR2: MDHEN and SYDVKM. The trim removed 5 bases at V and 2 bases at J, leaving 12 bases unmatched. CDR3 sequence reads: CASSLYPRTGPYNEQFF. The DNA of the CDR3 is TGTGCCAGCAGTCTATACCCCCGGACAGGCCCCTACAATGAGCAGTTCTTC.

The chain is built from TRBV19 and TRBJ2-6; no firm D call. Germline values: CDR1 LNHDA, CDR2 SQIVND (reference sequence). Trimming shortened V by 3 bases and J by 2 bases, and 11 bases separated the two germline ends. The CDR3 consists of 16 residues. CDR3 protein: CASSIDSSPGANVLTF. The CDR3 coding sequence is TGTGCCAGTAGTATCGACTCGAGCCCTGGGGCCAACGTCCTGACTTTC.

The CDR3 loop reads CASSQDNQRDEQYF. The CDR3 DNA reads as TGCGCCAGCAGTCAGGACAACCAAAGGGACGAGCAGTACTTC. The chain links TRBV23-1 to TRBJ2-7; weak D call: TRBD1 (5 bases). TRBV23-1 is labeled an ORF, and its function is uncertain. Between the trimmed V and J ends, which lost 3 bases and 5 bases, there was a span of 14 bases. The CDR3 is made up of 14 amino acids.

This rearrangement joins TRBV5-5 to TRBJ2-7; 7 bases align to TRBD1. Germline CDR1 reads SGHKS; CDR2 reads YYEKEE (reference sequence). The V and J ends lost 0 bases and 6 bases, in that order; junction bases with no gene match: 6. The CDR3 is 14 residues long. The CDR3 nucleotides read TGTGCCAGCAGCTTGGGACAGGGTAAGGCCGAGCAGTACTTC. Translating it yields CASSLGQGKAEQYF.

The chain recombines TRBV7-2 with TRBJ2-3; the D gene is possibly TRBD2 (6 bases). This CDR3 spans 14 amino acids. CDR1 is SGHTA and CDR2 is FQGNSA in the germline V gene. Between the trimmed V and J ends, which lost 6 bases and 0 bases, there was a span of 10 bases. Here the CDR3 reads CASSLGTSTDTQYF. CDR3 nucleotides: TGTGCCAGCAGTCTGGGGACTAGCACAGATACGCAGTATTTT.

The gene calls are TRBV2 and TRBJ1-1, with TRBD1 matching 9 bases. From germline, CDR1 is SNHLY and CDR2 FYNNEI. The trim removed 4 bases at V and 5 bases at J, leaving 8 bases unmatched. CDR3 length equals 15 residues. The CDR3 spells CASSVGGQGGTEAFF. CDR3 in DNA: TGTGCCAGCAGTGTGGGGGGACAGGGCGGGACTGAAGCTTTCTTT.